This record looks at one T cell receptor (beta chain) sequence and its context. Antigen unknown. This specimen belongs to a study of T cells after yellow fever vaccination. Points from the study as a whole: Abundant contaminating clonotypes from the bulk population could appear in FACS-sorted repertoires. Weaker, the secondary response peaked sooner, at day 5 versus 15. The study re-detected most primary-vaccination clones after the booster (approximately 96% CD4, 88% CD8).

As TCR cDNA was made by 5'RACE template switching, a universal primer site and UMIs were added. MiXCR, applied by TCRdb to the 5' RACE reads, yields one record per CDR3 protein. The profile shows 510,000 or so distinct CDR3 sequences, 15% to 20% of them singletons. The CDR3 is made up of 15 amino acids. The ends were cut back, 7 bases at V and 3 bases at J, with 17 bases in the middle. Material: PBMCs, obtained 15 days after the yellow fever booster vaccination. The TCR sequence derives from a man aged 25 to 40 who received the YFV17D yellow fever vaccine. V is TRBV12-3 or TRBV12-4 and J is TRBJ2-3, with D possibly TRBD2 on 6 matching bases. CDR3: CASTQMGGITDTQYF. CDR3 bases: TGTGCCAGCACCCAAATGGGAGGAATTACAGATACGCAGTATTTT.